Listed below are T cell receptor beta chains from one sample, sequenced in a study of shared clonotypes between healthy human individuals. Only in-frame clones appear in the TCRdb table, and some are missing; sequencing was by immunoSEQ multiplex PCR. The sample contains some 1 million clones, 65% to 75% of which appear only once. Sequencing used memory CD4+ T cells sorted from blood. Receptor source: a man in his late teens or twenties in good health. The CDR3 runs from the conserved cysteine through the conserved F or W. D genes are given only for firm matches. Rows give clone size only sometimes, using once, few, many, or a class for an expanded clone.

>NA|TRBJ2-7|NA|TRBV28
TGTGCCACCTACGGGGCTAACTCCTACGAGCAGTACTTC
CATYGANSYEQYF
>NA|TRBJ1-2|NA|TRBV11-3
TGTGCCAGCAGCTTAGAGAAGGGGGAAGGCTACACCTTC
CASSLEKGEGYTF
>NA|TRBJ2-2|TRBD1|TRBV7-8
TGTGCCAGCAGCTTTCGGACAGGGGAGGTCACCGGGGAGCTGTTTTTT
CASSFRTGEVTGELFF
>NA|TRBJ2-7|TRBD2|TRBV7-9
TGTGCCAGCAGCCCGGGGGGGACTAGCGGAATTTCCTACGAGCAGTACTTC
CASSPGGTSGISYEQYF
>few|TRBJ2-5|NA|TRBV5-5
TGTGCCAGCAGCTTGGGGTATCGGCCAGGGAGCGAGACCCAGTACTTC
CASSLGYRPGSETQYF
>few|TRBJ1-6|NA|TRBV18
TGTGCCAGCTCACCACAGAGCTCCTATAATTCACCCCTCCACTTT
CASSPQSSYNSPLHF
>many|TRBJ2-5|TRBD2|TRBV5-1
TGCGCCAGCACCACGACTAGCGGGGGGAAAGAGACCCAGTACTTC
CASTTTSGGKETQYF
>NA|TRBJ2-5|NA|TRBV5-4
TGTGCCAGCAGCCCCAACGATCCGGGACCTAGAAGAGGAGAGACCCAGTACTTC
CASSPNDPGPRRGETQYF
>NA|TRBJ1-1|TRBD1|TRBV5-6
TGTGCCAGCAGCTACGGTACCGGGACAGGGAACACTGAAGCTTTCTTT
CASSYGTGTGNTEAFF
>NA|TRBJ2-7|TRBD2|TRBV5-4
TGTGCCAGCAGCCCCAACCCAGCGGGAGGGTACGAGCAGTACTTC
CASSPNPAGGYEQYF
>NA|TRBJ2-7|TRBD1|TRBV5-1
TGCGCCAGCAGCTCAGGGGGCGCGTCCTACGAGCAGTACTTC
CASSSGGASYEQYF
>NA|TRBJ2-3|NA|TRBV7-2
TGTGCCAGCAGCTTAGCCGGCCACCGTTCAGATACGCAGTATTTT
CASSLAGHRSDTQYF
>once|TRBJ1-2|NA|TRBV6-1
TGTGCCAGCGGGAAGGGGGGCTATGGCTACACCTTC
CASGKGGYGYTF
>NA|TRBJ2-7|TRBD1|TRBV7-2
TGTGCCAGCAGCTACACAGGGGTTTCCTACGAGCAGTACTTC
CASSYTGVSYEQYF
>NA|TRBJ1-4|NA|TRBV10-3
TGTGCCATCAGTGACGGGTTGGCTAATGAAAAACTGTTTTTT
CAISDGLANEKLFF
>NA|TRBJ2-3|TRBD2|TRBV12-5
TGTGCTAGTGGTGGAACTAGCGGGAGGGCCACAGATACGCAGTATTTT
CASGGTSGRATDTQYF
>NA|TRBJ2-5|TRBD2|TRBV7-7
TGTGCTAGCAGCCCGAGAAGCGGGACCGGGGAGACCCAGTACTTC
CASSPRSGTGETQYF
>NA|TRBJ1-1|NA|TRBV19
TGTGCCGGTCGAATACACACTGAAGCTTTCTTT
CAGRIHTEAFF
>few|TRBJ2-7|NA|TRBV5-6
TGTGCCAGCAGCTTGGGCGGCTACGAGCAGTACTTC
CASSLGGYEQYF
>NA|TRBJ2-2|NA|TRBV15
TGTGCCACCAGCAGAGATTACGGGGCGAACACCGGGGAGCTGTTTTTT
CATSRDYGANTGELFF
>NA|TRBJ1-6|TRBD1|TRBV6-5
TGTGCCAGCAGGTTGGGACAGGGTAATAATTCACCCCTCCACTTT
CASRLGQGNNSPLHF